This TCR beta chain was identified in a study of blood T cell repertoires in COVID-19. Study overall: COVID-19 samples, acute and convalescent, were from the United States, Italy and Spain. T cells, B-cell-depleted T cells, or PBMCs provided the cDNA or gDNA that served as material.

The CDR3 runs 12 residues. The V end lost 6 bases, the J end lost 9 bases, and 12 bases lay between the germline ends. Original methodology: Reference gene primer amplification gave nucleated cell count estimates. Measured with immunoSEQ multiplex PCR; TCRdb has only the in-frame clones, and not every one. The V and J calls and the clone size are those of that table, but D and trimming were determined from the DNA. Seen here are some 94,000 clones, about 89% observed once, and the top ten hold roughly 1.2%. This chain uses TRBV12-3 or TRBV12-4 with TRBJ2-1; D unclear. The TCR sequence derives from a human donor in a cohort sampled during active COVID-19. Sequencing was carried out using peripheral blood. CDR3 sequence reads: CASRSESGEQFF. Here the CDR3 DNA reads TGTGCCAGCAGATCAGAGTCAGGTGAGCAGTTCTTC.